These 15 T cell receptor beta chains originate from one sample sequenced in a study of T cells in Graves' hyperthyroidism and ophthalmopathy. There were TCR beta CDR3 regions amplified from RNA transcripts. In the first-round RT-PCR of the TCR CDR3, the HTBI primer set was used. TCRdb reprocessed the multiplex PCR reads with MiXCR, giving one entry per CDR3 protein. The sample has over 300,000 distinct CDR3 sequences; roughly 13% are singletons. Sequencing input: blood. These receptors all come from a woman between 35 and 50 years old with Graves' ophthalmopathy.

Many counts were recorded for this clonotype. In DNA, the CDR3 is TGTGCCAGCACCTTAAGAGGAGACAGTACATCCGGCTACACCTTC. This translates into CASTLRGDSTSGYTF. The chain is built from TRBV27 and TRBJ1-2, with D possibly TRBD1 on 5 matching bases. This CDR3 region has 15 residues. Trimming removed 7 bases from V and 8 bases from J, with 23 bases in between. Germline CDR1 and CDR2: MNHEY and SMNVEV (reference sequence).

Comments on this clonotype: Being one base from a much bigger clone, this may be a read error. The chain employs TRBV2 and TRBJ2-1, with 7 bases identical to TRBD1. This CDR3 contains 14 residues. J gave up 7 bases and V 3 bases, and 6 bases lay outside the gene matches. Per the germline V gene, CDR1 is SNHLY and CDR2 is FYNNEI. The CDR3 DNA follows: TGTGCCAGCAGTGACAGGGGGACGCGGAATGAGCAGTTCTTC. Translated: CASSDRGTRNEQFF. Supplemented by reference TRBV2 and TRBJ2-1, the full variable domain reads EPEVTQTPSHQVTQMGQEVILRCVPISNHLYFYWYRQILGQKVEFLVSFYNNEISEKSEIFDDQFSVERPDGSNFTLKIRSTKLEDSAMYFCASSDRGTRNEQFFGPGTRLTVL.

In this sample, this clonotype turned up a few times. V is TRBV19 and J is TRBJ1-1; 9 bases align to TRBD1. With V trimmed by 8 bases and J by 7 bases, 8 bases remained unmatched. There are 13 residues in the CDR3. Germline V gene lookup returns CDR1 LNHDA and CDR2 SQIVND (reference sequence). The CDR3 nucleotides are TGTGCCAGTTGCGGGACAGGGTATGATGAAGCTTTCTTT. The encoded protein is CASCGTGYDEAFF.

This clonotype was detected only a few times. V is TRBV2 and J is TRBJ2-7; 9 bases fit TRBD1. CDR3 length: 15 amino acids. The junction had 12 bases not matched to a gene; V was cut back by 6 bases and J by 6 bases. CDR1 SNHLY and CDR2 FYNNEI come from the germline V gene. CDR3 protein: CASRDPGQGLVEQYF. For the CDR3, the DNA is TGTGCCAGCAGAGATCCGGGACAGGGTTTAGTCGAGCAGTACTTC.

This clonotype occurred many times. V is TRBV6-1 and J is TRBJ1-2, with D tentatively TRBD1 (5 bases). V was shortened by 0 bases and J by 2 bases, with 10 bases between the two germline ends. Germline V gene data show CDR1 as MNHNS and CDR2 as SASEGT. The CDR3 is made up of 15 amino acids. The CDR3 reads CASSEARGGNYGYTF. CDR3 coding DNA: TGTGCCAGCAGTGAAGCGCGGGGGGGAAACTATGGCTACACCTTC.

This clonotype was recorded many times. The DNA of the CDR3 is TGTGCCAGCAGTTTATCGGCAGGCAATAATGAAAAACTGTTTTTT. It encodes CASSLSAGNNEKLFF. The chain uses TRBV12-3 or TRBV12-4 and TRBJ1-4; D call uncertain. CDR3 length: 15 amino acids. The V and J ends lost 2 bases and 4 bases respectively, with 11 bases between them.

As regards this clonotype: A much more abundant neighbour one base away suggests this may be a read error. The chain is built from TRBV11-1 and TRBJ1-3; no definite D call. Germline V CDR1 and CDR2: SGHAT, FQDESV (reference sequence). Trimming shortened V by 0 bases and J by 6 bases, and 9 bases separated the two germline ends. The CDR3 has 14 amino acids. The DNA for the CDR3 is TGTGCCAGCAGCTTAGCCGGAACTGTAAACACCATATATTTT. Amino acid sequence: CASSLAGTVNTIYF.

This clonotype was counted at least ten times. V and J are TRBV27 and TRBJ2-7, with 10 bases identical to TRBD2. Germline V lookup: CDR1 MNHEY, CDR2 SMNVEV (reference sequence). CDR3 length equals 16 residues. V lost 5 bases, J lost 1 base, and 8 bases stayed unmatched. For the CDR3, the DNA is TGTGCCAGCAGTACAAGGGCTAGCGGGAGTTCCTACGAGCAGTACTTC. Protein product: CASSTRASGSSYEQYF.

V is TRBV7-8 and J is TRBJ2-7, with TRBD2 matching 9 bases. CDR3 length equals 15 residues. V lost 4 bases, J lost 4 bases, and 8 bases stayed unmatched. The germline V gene has CDR1 SGHVS and CDR2 FQNEAQ. CDR3 sequence (DNA): TGTGCCAGCAGCTACGGCGGGAGGGCCTTATACGAGCAGTACTTC. This codes for CASSYGGRALYEQYF.

V gene TRBV12-3 or TRBV12-4 combines with J gene TRBJ1-2, with D hard to call. This CDR3 region has 11 residues. V gave up 6 bases and J gave up 5 bases, with 7 bases separating them. CDR3 coding DNA: TGTGCCAGCAGGAGGTCGTATGGCTACACCTTC. Protein product: CASRRSYGYTF.

DNA for the CDR3: TGCAGTGCTCCGCCGGGGTGGAACACTGAAGCTTTCTTT. Protein sequence: CSAPPGWNTEAFF. The chain uses TRBV20-1 and TRBJ1-1; D gene uncertain. The CDR3 consists of 13 residues. Trimming removed 5 bases at V and 1 base at J, with 11 bases between. Germline lookup yields CDR1 DFQATT and CDR2 SNEGSKA (reference sequence).

At least ten counts were recorded for this clonotype. This chain connects TRBV5-8 to TRBJ2-1; a possible D gene is TRBD1 (6 bases). The length of the CDR3 is 14 residues. Germline-derived CDR1 and CDR2 are SGHTS and YDEGEE. V lost 4 bases and J 4 bases, leaving 12 bases between the germline ends. CDR3 DNA sequence: TGTGCCAGCAGCGTGGGACACCCGTACAATGAGCAGTTCTTC. It yields the protein CASSVGHPYNEQFF.

This clonotype occurred many times. The gene calls are TRBV11-1 and TRBJ1-1; possible D gene TRBD1, 5 bases. The CDR3 consists of 14 residues. V lost 5 bases and J 11 bases, leaving 21 bases between the germline ends. Germline CDR1 reads SGHAT; CDR2 reads FQDESV (reference sequence). CDR3 residues: CASSPPGRVGEAFF. CDR3 nucleotide sequence: TGTGCCAGCAGCCCACCGGGCAGGGTTGGAGAGGCTTTCTTT. Combining the CDR3 with reference TRBV11-1 and TRBJ1-1 gives the whole variable domain EAEVAQSPRYKITEKSQAVAFWCDPISGHATLYWYRQILGQGPELLVQFQDESVVDDSQLPKDRFSAERLKGVDSTLKIQPAELGDSAMYLCASSPPGRVGEAFFGQGTRLTVV.

This clonotype showed up many times. The CDR3 sequence is CASSIDGGNQPQHF. The CDR3, as DNA: TGTGCCAGTAGTATTGACGGAGGAAATCAGCCCCAGCATTTT. The V and J genes are TRBV19 and TRBJ1-5, with D unresolved. V was clipped by 3 bases and J by 4 bases, with 10 bases between them. The germline CDR1 and CDR2 sequences are LNHDA and SQIVND (reference sequence). The CDR3 sequence is 14 residues long.

This clonotype was seen ten or more times. The chain combines TRBV12-3 or TRBV12-4 with TRBJ1-6, with no clear D. The V end lost 6 bases, the J end lost 1 base, and 10 bases lay between the germline ends. The CDR3 has 15 residues. The CDR3 is CASSLFGSYNSPLHF. Written as DNA, the CDR3 is TGTGCCAGCAGCCTGTTCGGATCCTATAATTCACCCCTCCACTTT.